The next 20 T cell receptor beta chains were all read from a single sample in a study of T cells after yellow fever vaccination (dated by TCRdb to the late 2010s). What this sample's treatment or condition label stands for: live attenuated yellow fever vaccine strain. Libraries were prepared through 5' RACE. The sequencer was an Illumina NovaSeq 6000. Clones were called with MiXCR by TCRdb after fastp trimmed the public reads at Q25, and only in-frame beta chains were retained. Each record represents a unique CDR3 protein, reported with the most common genes and DNA among its rows. The sample table contains over 250,000 distinct CDR3 sequences; only one count was recorded for roughly 4.8% of them. The top ten hold less than 3.5% of the sample. Sequenced material: CD4+ T cells sorted from PBMCs, taken on the day of the yellow fever booster vaccination. The source is a man younger than 35 who received the YFV17D yellow fever vaccine.

This clonotype was picked up many times. V and J are TRBV4-1 and TRBJ2-5, with 7 bases identical to TRBD1. After removal of 4 bases from V and 4 bases from J, the junction contained 9 bases not matched to a gene. The CDR3 runs 15 residues. Germline V gene sequence: CDR1 MGHRA, CDR2 YSYEKL. CDR3 region: CASSLPDRVRETQYF. For the CDR3, the DNA is TGCGCCAGCAGCCTCCCTGACAGGGTGAGAGAGACCCAGTACTTC.

This sequence joins TRBV5-1 and TRBJ2-7; TRBD2 aligns across 13 bases. Germline assignment: CDR1 SGHRS and CDR2 YFSETQ. This CDR3 is built from 16 residues. V lost 4 bases and J lost 0; bases outside the gene matches: 4. DNA for the CDR3: TGCGCCAGCAGCGGAAGGACTAGCGGGAGCTCCTACGAGCAGTACTTC. As protein: CASSGRTSGSSYEQYF.

This clonotype was seen repeatedly, ten times or more. The chain has TRBV5-1 and TRBJ2-7, with 10 nucleotides matching TRBD2. The V segment lost 0 bases and the J segment 8 bases; nucleotides outside the gene matches: 5. The germline V gene has CDR1 SGHRS and CDR2 YFSETQ. This CDR3 spans 14 amino acids. The CDR3 DNA reads as TGCGCCAGCAGCTTGGAATTAGCGGGGGGAAAGCAGTACGTC. Residues: CASSLELAGGKQYV.

This clonotype appeared many times. The chain couples TRBV10-2 to TRBJ2-5; D is unclear. CDR1 is WSHSY and CDR2 is SAAADI in the germline V gene. This CDR3 is 15 amino acids long. The V end was cut by 3 bases, the J end by 1 base, with 12 bases between. CDR3: CASSEMGGSQETQYF. Here the CDR3 DNA reads TGCGCCAGCAGTGAAATGGGTGGGTCCCAAGAGACCCAGTACTTC.

The chain has TRBV19 and TRBJ2-4, with D perhaps TRBD1 or TRBD2 (6 bases each). The CDR3 extends over 16 amino acids. Germline V gives CDR1 LNHDA, CDR2 SQIVND (reference sequence). Trimming removed 7 bases from V and 2 bases from J, with 18 bases in between. CDR3 protein: CASNGGAGTTKNIQYF. The DNA for the CDR3 is TGTGCCAGTAACGGAGGGGCCGGGACAACCAAAAACATTCAGTACTTC.

This clonotype was detected only a few times. The chain is built from TRBV5-4 and TRBJ2-3, with D possibly being TRBD1 (5 bases). Germline V lookup: CDR1 SGHNT, CDR2 YYREEE (reference sequence). Trimming removed 5 bases from V and 5 bases from J, with 15 bases in between. CDR3 length: 14 residues. The CDR3 reads CASSPFRVGDTQYF. CDR3 bases: TGTGCCAGCAGTCCCTTCAGGGTCGGAGATACGCAGTATTTT.

At least ten counts were recorded for this clonotype. This rearrangement joins TRBV5-5 to TRBJ2-2, with unresolved D. CDR3 length equals 16 residues. Per the germline V gene, CDR1 is SGHKS and CDR2 is YYEKEE (reference sequence). Between the trimmed V and J ends, which lost 0 bases and 5 bases, there was a span of 14 bases. The CDR3 loop is CASSLARWVGTGELFF. CDR3 nucleotides: TGTGCCAGCAGCTTGGCCCGATGGGTTGGGACCGGGGAGCTGTTTTTT.

The chain recombines TRBV15 with TRBJ2-3; D gene unclear. CDR3 length equals 14 residues. V was trimmed by 0 bases and J by 2 bases, leaving 6 bases between them. CDR1 and CDR2 (germline): LNHNV, YYDKDF (reference sequence). The CDR3 loop reads CATSRDRVTDTQYF. CDR3 nucleotides: TGTGCCACCAGCAGAGATCGGGTCACAGATACGCAGTATTTT.

A few counts support this clonotype. The chain carries TRBV5-4 and TRBJ1-2; perhaps TRBD1 as D (5 bases). Deletions cut 1 base from V and 6 bases from J, with 16 bases between. The CDR3 length is 15 residues. Germline values: CDR1 SGHNT, CDR2 YYREEE (reference sequence). CDR3 sequence: CASSLSRWGNDGYTF. The CDR3 DNA follows: TGTGCCAGCAGCTTGAGCCGCTGGGGGAACGATGGCTACACCTTC. Filled out from reference TRBV5-4 and TRBJ1-2, the complete variable domain reads ETGVTQSPTHLIKTRGQQVTLRCSSQSGHNTVSWYQQALGQGPQFIFQYYREEENGRGNFPPRFSGLQFPNYSSELNVNALELDDSALYLCASSLSRWGNDGYTFGSGTRLTVV.

The chain has TRBV6-5 and TRBJ2-5, with 8 bases that match TRBD2. The germline V gene has CDR1 MNHEY and CDR2 SVGAGI. The CDR3 is made up of 16 amino acids. The V segment lost 0 bases and the J segment 5 bases; nucleotides outside the gene matches: 8. The CDR3 is CASSYSRAGAGETQYF. The CDR3, as DNA: TGTGCCAGCAGTTACTCGAGAGCGGGGGCAGGGGAGACCCAGTACTTC.

This clonotype was picked up a small number of times. This chain links TRBV29-1 with TRBJ1-2; 7 bases map to TRBD1. The CDR3 spans 11 residues. With V trimmed by 7 bases and J by 8 bases, 7 bases remained unmatched. The germline gives CDR1 SQVTM, CDR2 ANQGSEA. The CDR3 DNA is TGCAGCGGCCGTTCAGGGGGAGGCTACACCTTC. Translating it yields CSGRSGGGYTF.

The gene calls are TRBV18 and TRBJ2-1; 7 bases are shared with TRBD2. Trimming cost V 1 base and J 5 bases; bases outside gene matches: 5. The CDR3 has 15 residues. Looked up from germline, CDR1 is KGHSH and CDR2 is LQKENI. CDR3 DNA sequence: TGTGCCAGCTCACCACGGGGGGGATTAAACAATGAGCAGTTCTTC. Encoded protein: CASSPRGGLNNEQFF.

This clonotype was observed at least ten times. V and J are TRBV3-1 and TRBJ1-4; D gene uncertain. The V end was cut by 0 bases, the J end by 5 bases, with 10 bases between. This CDR3 region has 15 residues. Germline V gene data show CDR1 as LGHDT and CDR2 as YNNKEL (reference sequence). CDR3 DNA sequence: TGTGCCAGCAGCCAAGATGCGGCACGAAATGAAAAACTGTTTTTT. Encoded protein: CASSQDAARNEKLFF.

The chain couples TRBV20-1 to TRBJ1-1; D is ambiguous. The CDR3 is 11 residues long. V was cut by 7 bases and J by 3 bases, with 9 bases left in between. The germline V gene encodes CDR1 DFQATT and CDR2 SNEGSKA (reference sequence). The CDR3 loop is CSGKEYTEAFF. CDR3 bases: TGCAGTGGCAAGGAGTACACTGAAGCTTTCTTT.

This clonotype was counted only a few times. This chain joins TRBV3-1 and TRBJ2-1, with D possibly matching TRBD1 (5 bases). Germline V CDR1 and CDR2: LGHDT, YNNKEL (reference sequence). This CDR3 region has 12 residues. Trimming took off 10 bases at V and 8 bases at J, with 15 bases between the two ends. Written as DNA, the CDR3 is TGTGCCACTGGGGCCTTGGGCGATGAGCAGTTCTTC. The encoded protein is CATGALGDEQFF.

This clonotype has a handful of counts. The chain is built from TRBV5-6 and TRBJ2-7, with no clear D. V was cut by 0 bases and J by 7 bases, with 5 bases left in between. The germline V gene has CDR1 SGHDT and CDR2 YYEEEE. The CDR3 has 11 residues. The DNA for the CDR3 is TGTGCCAGCAGCTTGGAAGGGGAGCAGTACGTC. It is translated as CASSLEGEQYV.

In this sample, this clonotype turned up a few times. The chain uses TRBV4-2 and TRBJ1-2; 8 positions match TRBD1. Trimming took 0 bases from V and 5 from J; bases not matched to a gene: 5. CDR1 is LGHNA, CDR2 YNFKEQ, per germline. CDR3 size: 15 residues. The CDR3 DNA reads as TGTGCCAGCAGCCAAGATCCGGGACAGGAATATGGCTACACCTTC. This sequence encodes CASSQDPGQEYGYTF.

V is TRBV12-3 or TRBV12-4 and J is TRBJ1-2; unclear D gene. V was trimmed by 5 bases and J by 5 bases, leaving 12 bases between them. The CDR3 sequence is 13 residues long. The CDR3 is CASSPHQVYGYTF. CDR3 DNA sequence: TGTGCCAGCAGTCCTCACCAGGTGTATGGCTACACCTTC.

This clonotype was counted many times. The chain uses TRBV30 and TRBJ1-2; 9 nucleotides line up with TRBD1. V gave up 3 bases and J gave up 5 bases; unmatched junction bases: 10. The germline CDR1 and CDR2 sequences are GTSNPN and SVGIG (reference sequence). The CDR3 has 15 residues. The chain's CDR3 is CAWSLSGTGQYGYTF. In DNA, the CDR3 is TGTGCCTGGAGCCTGTCCGGGACAGGGCAGTATGGCTACACCTTC.

The table lists this clonotype with many counts. The chain recombines TRBV2 with TRBJ1-5; D gene uncertain. V lost 7 bases and J lost 2, with 9 bases in between. In germline, CDR1 is SNHLY, CDR2 FYNNEI. This CDR3 is 13 amino acids long. The CDR3 nucleotides read TGTGCCAGCAATGATTTTGGCAATCAGCCCCAGCATTTT. Residues: CASNDFGNQPQHF.